One and the same sample provided the 14 T cell receptor beta chains below, sequenced in a study of Graves' ophthalmopathy and Graves' hyperthyroidism (dated 2018 in TCRdb). TCRdb lists the instrument as Illumina HiSeq 2000. For repertoire sequencing, TCR beta CDR3 regions were amplified from RNA transcripts. The first round of RT-PCR was done with HTBI primers and the Qiagen OneStep RT-PCR kit, and was followed by a second round of multiplex PCR, then size selection and purification. TCRdb reworked the public reads: Q25 trimming with fastp, MiXCR clone assembly, productive beta chains retained. Each entry merges the rows of one CDR3 protein and shows their most common DNA and genes. Recorded for this sample are 500,000 to 700,000 distinct CDR3 sequences; 20% to 25% of them occurred a single time. The top ten clones comprise approximately 7% of the sample. Sample: peripheral blood. These receptors were obtained from a woman aged 18-29 years with stable Graves' hyperthyroidism. Some clones in this sample may be carry-over from other donors' samples. Donor details come from another sample of the same person, matched by shared clones.

The chain uses TRBV25-1 and TRBJ2-7; a weak D match, TRBD1 (5 bases). The CDR3 contains 14 residues. The germline V gene has CDR1 MGHDK and CDR2 SYGVNS. V was cut by 1 base and J by 2 bases, with 9 bases left in between. This CDR3 is CASSEWGRTYEQYF. Here the CDR3 DNA reads TGTGCCAGCAGTGAATGGGGCCGCACCTACGAGCAGTACTTC.

This clonotype was seen only once. The rearrangement uses TRBV7-9 and TRBJ1-1; D not resolved. Germline CDR1 SEHNR, CDR2 FQNEAQ (reference sequence). The V gene lost 1 base and the J gene lost 5 bases, with 8 bases spanning the gap. This CDR3 is built from 13 residues. The chain's CDR3 is CASSLDGHTEAFF. CDR3 bases: TGTGCCAGCAGCTTAGATGGGCATACTGAAGCTTTCTTT. Filled out from reference TRBV7-9 and TRBJ1-1, the complete variable domain reads DTGVSQNPRHKITKRGQNVTFRCDPISEHNRLYWYRQTLGQGPEFLTYFQNEAQLEKSRLLSDRFSAERPKGSFSTLEIQRTEQGDSAMYLCASSLDGHTEAFFGQGTRLTVV.

This clonotype was found many times. The rearrangement joins TRBV12-3 or TRBV12-4 to TRBJ1-5, with TRBD1 matching 8 bases. The CDR3 extends over 14 amino acids. The V gene end was trimmed by 6 bases and the J gene end by 5 bases; junction bases not matched to a gene: 6. CDR3 region: CASSPTGGYQPQHF. In DNA form, the CDR3 reads TGTGCCAGCAGCCCTACAGGGGGTTATCAGCCCCAGCATTTT.

This clonotype has a count of ten or more. The chain combines TRBV2 with TRBJ2-5; 12 nucleotides match TRBD1. J gave up 4 bases and V 6 bases, and 3 bases lay outside the gene matches. Germline CDR1 reads SNHLY; CDR2 reads FYNNEI. The CDR3 runs 14 residues. CDR3 DNA sequence: TGTGCCAGCAGGGGGACAGGGGGCGTAGAGACCCAGTACTTC. As protein: CASRGTGGVETQYF.

This clonotype came up many times. This chain joins TRBV12-3 or TRBV12-4 and TRBJ2-7; D is undetermined. Trimming removed 6 bases from V and 2 bases from J, with 14 bases in between. The CDR3 length is 14 residues. CDR3 loop: CASSPVQATYEQYF. CDR3 coding DNA: TGTGCCAGCAGCCCCGTCCAGGCCACCTACGAGCAGTACTTC.

In this sample, this clonotype turned up a few times. This sequence joins TRBV19 and TRBJ2-5; 7 bases are shared with TRBD2. V trimming: 2 bases; J trimming: 7 bases; junction bases outside the gene matches: 13. The CDR3 runs to 16 residues. CDR1 and CDR2 (germline): LNHDA, SQIVND (reference sequence). The CDR3 loop reads CASSISGGDTSWTQYF. CDR3 nucleotides: TGTGCCAGTAGTATATCGGGGGGAGACACCAGCTGGACCCAGTACTTC.

V usage is TRBV6-2 or TRBV6-3 and J usage is TRBJ1-2; D is possibly TRBD1 (6 bases). The CDR3 is 14 amino acids. Trimming cost V 5 bases and J 4 bases, with 14 bases left between them. Germline V gene data show CDR1 as MNHEY and CDR2 as SVGEGT. CDR3 in amino acids: CASSNHRAGYGYTF. CDR3 DNA sequence: TGTGCCAGCAGTAACCACAGGGCTGGCTATGGCTACACCTTC.

The gene calls are TRBV24-1 and TRBJ2-5, with D hard to call. The length of the CDR3 is 12 residues. Trimming stripped 4 bases from V and 5 bases from J, with 7 bases between. Per the germline V gene, CDR1 is KGHDR and CDR2 is SFDVKD. The CDR3 bases are TGTGCCACCAGTGACAGTCCGGAGACCCAGTACTTC. This gives the protein CATSDSPETQYF.

With respect to this clonotype: This clone may be a read error of a much larger clone one base away. This chain joins TRBV11-2 and TRBJ1-6; TRBD1 agrees at 10 bases. The CDR3 runs to 17 residues. Germline-derived CDR1 and CDR2 are SGHAT and FQNNGV. The V and J ends lost 1 base and 18 bases, in that order; junction bases with no gene match: 18. The CDR3 is CASSLGGTGVGNSPSHF. CDR3 in DNA: TGTGCCAGCAGCTTAGGGGGGACAGGGGTGGGAAATTCACCCTCCCACTTT.

This clonotype was detected only once. One junction end disagrees with the germline gene, perhaps due to a read error. The rearrangement uses TRBV12-3 or TRBV12-4 and TRBJ1-2; D not resolved. This CDR3 comprises 11 residues. The CDR3 nucleotides read TGTGCCAGCAGTTTGTCTGGCAGCCCTGTCTTC. It is translated as CASSLSGSPVF.

About this clonotype: A read error may be the cause here, since a much bigger clone is one base away. This sequence joins TRBV30 and TRBJ2-6; D possibly uses TRBD1 or TRBD2 (5 bases each). Germline CDR1 and CDR2: GTSNPN and SVGIG (reference sequence). Trimming removed 3 bases at V and 0 bases at J, with 15 bases between. This CDR3 has 17 residues. In nucleotides, the CDR3 is TGTGCCTGGAGCGTATCCGGGACGCTCTCTGGGGCCAACGTCCTGACTTTC. It is translated as CAWSVSGTLSGANVLTF.

This clonotype was seen at least ten times. The rearrangement uses TRBV9 and TRBJ2-7, with D possibly matching TRBD2 (5 bases). The CDR3 sequence is 14 residues long. V lost 1 base to trimming and J lost 5 bases, with 13 bases between them. Germline CDR1 is SGDLS and CDR2 is YYNGEE. The CDR3 DNA is TGTGCCAGCAGCGTATCCGGGAAAGCGGACGAGCAGTACTTC. Encoded protein: CASSVSGKADEQYF. The whole variable domain, remainder taken from reference TRBV9 and TRBJ2-7, is DSGVTQTPKHLITATGQRVTLRCSPRSGDLSVYWYQQSLDQGLQFLIQYYNGEERAKGNILERFSAQQFPDLHSELNLSSLELGDSALYFCASSVSGKADEQYFGPGTRLTVT.

This clonotype was counted ten times or more. It may be a read error: a sequence one base away is much more abundant. The chain recombines TRBV27 with TRBJ1-1; 7 positions match TRBD1. The CDR3 contains 12 residues. Germline lookup yields CDR1 MNHEY and CDR2 SMNVEV (reference sequence). Unmatched junction bases numbered 1, after V lost 6 bases and J lost 3 bases. CDR3 amino acids: CASSDRDTEAFF. CDR3 nucleotides: TGTGCCAGCAGCGACAGGGACACTGAAGCTTTCTTT.

This clonotype has a count of ten or more. This CDR3 reads CASSLRGRSYGYTF. The CDR3 bases are TGTGCCAGCAGTTTAAGGGGAAGGAGCTATGGCTACACCTTC. The chain is built from TRBV28 and TRBJ1-2, with TRBD1 as a possible D gene (5 bases). The CDR3 contains 14 residues. Germline loops: CDR1 MDHEN, CDR2 SYDVKM. V lost 2 bases and J 4 bases, leaving 11 bases between the germline ends.